The following is a T cell receptor (beta chain) sequence with its context. Its specificity is unknown. CD8 cells regarded as naive lacked CD45RO, were positively chosen for CCR7, and omitted terminally differentiated effector memory CD45RA+ cells. The data originate from a study of shared clonotypes between healthy human individuals. The overall study: A couple of women and a few men aged 18 to 49 made up the donors.

Study-wide results and limits: Memory subsets had estimated richness that was generally smaller than that of naive subsets.

V lost 8 bases and J 3 bases, leaving 17 bases between the germline ends. Germline CDR1 is PRHDT and CDR2 is FYEKMQ (reference sequence). This CDR3 region has 14 residues. Each subset's genomic DNA was split evenly across several immunoSEQ plates. Only in-frame clones appear in the TCRdb table, and some are missing; sequencing was by immunoSEQ multiplex PCR. The table has approximately 2,200,000 clones, 90% to 95% seen once. The V and J genes are TRBV13 and TRBJ2-7, with D perhaps TRBD1 or TRBD2 (5 bases each). The receptor was derived from a man aged 18 to 29 in good health. Some clones in this sample may be carry-over from other donors' samples. Input material: naive CD8+ T cells from PBMCs. In nucleotides, the CDR3 is TGTGCCAGCCACCCCCGGGGCTCCAACTACGAGCAGTACTTC. Amino acids: CASHPRGSNYEQYF.